This T cell receptor beta chain derives from a study of T cell responses to AZD1222 COVID-19 vaccine. Study results and caveats: Baseline serostatus was positive in only six AZD1222 recipients.

With regard to this clone: Its antigen is as yet unknown.

This CDR3 region has 13 residues. The germline V gene encodes CDR1 GTSNPN and CDR2 SVGIG (reference sequence). V dropped 5 bases and J dropped 7; count of bases not matched to a gene: 6. TCRdb's copy holds only in-frame clones and misses some; the assay was immunoSEQ multiplex PCR. Here the sample spans roughly 190,000 clones, around nine tenths being singletons. This sequence was found in an adult who received the MenACWY meningococcal vaccine as a control. V and J are TRBV30 and TRBJ1-4, with TRBD1 matching 8 bases. The source was peripheral blood, collected 28 days after the second dose of the MenACWY control vaccine. CDR3 nucleotide sequence: TGTGCCTGGGAAACAGGGGGAGTTGAAAAACTGTTTTTT. Translating gives CAWETGGVEKLFF.